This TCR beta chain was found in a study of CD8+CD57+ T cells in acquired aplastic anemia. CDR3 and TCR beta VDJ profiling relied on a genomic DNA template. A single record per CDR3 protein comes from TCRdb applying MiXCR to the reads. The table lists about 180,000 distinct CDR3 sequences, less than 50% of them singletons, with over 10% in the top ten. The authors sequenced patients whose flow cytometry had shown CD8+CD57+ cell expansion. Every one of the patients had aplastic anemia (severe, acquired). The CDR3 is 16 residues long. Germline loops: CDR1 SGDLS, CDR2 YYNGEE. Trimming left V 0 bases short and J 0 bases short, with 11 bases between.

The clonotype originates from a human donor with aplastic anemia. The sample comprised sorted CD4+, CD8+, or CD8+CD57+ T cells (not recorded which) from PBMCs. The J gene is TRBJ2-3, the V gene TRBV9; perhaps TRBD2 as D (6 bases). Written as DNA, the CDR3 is TGTGCCAGCAGCGTAGTCGGCGGGGTCAGCACAGATACGCAGTATTTT. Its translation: CASSVVGGVSTDTQYF.